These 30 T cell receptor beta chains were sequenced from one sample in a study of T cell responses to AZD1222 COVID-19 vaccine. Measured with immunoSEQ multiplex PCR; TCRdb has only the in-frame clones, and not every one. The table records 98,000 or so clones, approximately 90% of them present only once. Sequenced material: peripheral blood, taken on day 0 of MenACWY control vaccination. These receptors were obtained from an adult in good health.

The CDR3 DNA is TGTGCCAGCAGTGAAGGAACCTCTGTATCACTGTTTTTT. As protein: CASSEGTSVSLFF. The V and J genes are TRBV6-1 and TRBJ1-4; unclear D gene. CDR3 length equals 13 residues. The germline V and J ends were trimmed by 1 base and 13 bases, with 13 bases remaining between them. CDR1 and CDR2 (germline): MNHNS, SASEGT.

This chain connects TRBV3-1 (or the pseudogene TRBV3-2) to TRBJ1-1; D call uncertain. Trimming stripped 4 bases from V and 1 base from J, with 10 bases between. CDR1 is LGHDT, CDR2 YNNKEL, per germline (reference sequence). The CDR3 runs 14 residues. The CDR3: CASSRGSENTEAFF. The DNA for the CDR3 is TGTGCCAGCAGCCGCGGGTCTGAGAACACTGAAGCTTTCTTT.

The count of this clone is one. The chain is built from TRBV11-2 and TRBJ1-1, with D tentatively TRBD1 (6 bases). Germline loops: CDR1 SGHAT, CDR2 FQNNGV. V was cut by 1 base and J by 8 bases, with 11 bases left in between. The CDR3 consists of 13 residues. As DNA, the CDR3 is TGTGCCAGCAGCTTAGGTTCAGGGGAGGAAGCTTTCTTT. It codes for CASSLGSGEEAFF.

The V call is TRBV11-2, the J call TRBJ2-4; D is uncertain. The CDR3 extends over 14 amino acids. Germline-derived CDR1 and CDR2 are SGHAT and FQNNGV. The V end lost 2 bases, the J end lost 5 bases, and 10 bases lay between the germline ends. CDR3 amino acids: CASSLSAGQNIQYF. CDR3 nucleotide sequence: TGTGCCAGCAGCTTATCGGCAGGACAAAACATTCAGTACTTC.

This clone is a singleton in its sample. For the CDR3, the DNA is TGCGCCAGCAGACCCGGGACCTCGAACACTGAAGCTTTCTTT. It encodes CASRPGTSNTEAFF. The chain couples TRBV5-1 to TRBJ1-1, with D possibly matching TRBD1 (5 bases). Germline values: CDR1 SGHRS, CDR2 YFSETQ. V was clipped by 5 bases and J by 1 base, with 12 bases between them. The CDR3 covers 14 residues.

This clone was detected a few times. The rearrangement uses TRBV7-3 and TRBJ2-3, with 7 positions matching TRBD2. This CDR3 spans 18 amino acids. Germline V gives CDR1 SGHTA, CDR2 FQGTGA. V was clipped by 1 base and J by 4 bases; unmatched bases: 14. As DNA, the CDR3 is TGTGCCAGCAGCTTAATCGGGCCGCTAGCGGAACCTTCAGATACGCAGTATTTT. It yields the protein CASSLIGPLAEPSDTQYF.

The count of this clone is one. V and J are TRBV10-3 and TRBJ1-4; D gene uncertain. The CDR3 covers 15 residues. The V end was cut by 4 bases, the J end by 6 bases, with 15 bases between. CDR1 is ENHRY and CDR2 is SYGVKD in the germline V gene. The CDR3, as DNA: TGTGCCATCAGTGTTCAGTACCTAGGACATGAAAAACTGTTTTTT. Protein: CAISVQYLGHEKLFF.

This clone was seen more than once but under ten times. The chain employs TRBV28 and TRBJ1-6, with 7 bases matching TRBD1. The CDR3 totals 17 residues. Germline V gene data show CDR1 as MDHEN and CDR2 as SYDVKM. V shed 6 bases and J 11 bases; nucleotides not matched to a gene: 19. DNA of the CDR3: TGTGCCAGCAGGCGTTACAGGGGATCCGGTGCTGAGGCACCCCTCCACTTT. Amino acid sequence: CASRRYRGSGAEAPLHF.

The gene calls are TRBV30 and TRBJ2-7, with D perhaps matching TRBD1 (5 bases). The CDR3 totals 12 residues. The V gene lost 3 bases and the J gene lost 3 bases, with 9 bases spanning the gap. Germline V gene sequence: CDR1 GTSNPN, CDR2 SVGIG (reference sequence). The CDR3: CAWSLQGYEQYF. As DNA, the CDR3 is TGTGCCTGGAGCCTGCAGGGCTACGAGCAGTACTTC.

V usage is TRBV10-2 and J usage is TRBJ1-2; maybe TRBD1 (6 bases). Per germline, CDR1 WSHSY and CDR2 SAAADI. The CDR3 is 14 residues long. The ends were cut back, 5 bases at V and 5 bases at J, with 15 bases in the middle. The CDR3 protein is CASSPTGDLYGYTF. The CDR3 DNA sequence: TGCGCCAGCAGTCCGACAGGCGATTTATATGGCTACACCTTC.

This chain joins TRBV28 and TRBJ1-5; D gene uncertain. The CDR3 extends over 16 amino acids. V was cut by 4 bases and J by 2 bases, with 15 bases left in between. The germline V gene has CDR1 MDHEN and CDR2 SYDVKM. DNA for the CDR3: TGTGCCAGCAGTTCAATGACTCCGAGGGGCAATCAGCCCCAGCATTTT. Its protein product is CASSSMTPRGNQPQHF.

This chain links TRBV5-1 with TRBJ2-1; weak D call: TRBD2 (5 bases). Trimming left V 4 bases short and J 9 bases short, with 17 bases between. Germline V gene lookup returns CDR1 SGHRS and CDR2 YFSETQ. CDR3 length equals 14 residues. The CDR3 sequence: CASSLAGRSIEQFF. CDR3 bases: TGCGCCAGCAGCCTCGCGGGCCGGTCAATTGAGCAGTTCTTC.

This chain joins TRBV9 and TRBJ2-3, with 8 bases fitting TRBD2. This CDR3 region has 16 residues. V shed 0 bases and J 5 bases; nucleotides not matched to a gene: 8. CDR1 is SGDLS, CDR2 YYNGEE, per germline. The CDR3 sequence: CASSVATGGQGDTQYF. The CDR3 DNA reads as TGTGCCAGCAGCGTAGCAACGGGGGGGCAGGGAGATACGCAGTATTTT.

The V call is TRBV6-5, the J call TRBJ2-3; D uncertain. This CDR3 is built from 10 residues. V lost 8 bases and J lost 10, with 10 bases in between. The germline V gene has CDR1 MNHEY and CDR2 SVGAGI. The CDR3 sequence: CASGSMAQYF. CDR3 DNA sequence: TGTGCCAGCGGATCCATGGCGCAGTATTTT.

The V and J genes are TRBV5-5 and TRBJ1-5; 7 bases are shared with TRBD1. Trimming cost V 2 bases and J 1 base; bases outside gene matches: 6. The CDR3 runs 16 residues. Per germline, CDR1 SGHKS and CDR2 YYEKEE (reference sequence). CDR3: CASSLTGVRSNQPQHF. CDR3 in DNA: TGTGCCAGCAGCTTAACAGGGGTTCGGAGCAATCAGCCCCAGCATTTT.

CDR3 in amino acids: CASSLERVEYF. The CDR3 region has the DNA TGTGCCAGCAGCTTGGAGAGGGTTGAATACTTC. The J gene is TRBJ2-7, the V gene TRBV5-6; TRBD2 is a possible D gene (5 bases). The germline V gene encodes CDR1 SGHDT and CDR2 YYEEEE. The V gene lost 0 bases and the J gene lost 13 bases, with 11 bases spanning the gap. This CDR3 is 11 amino acids long.

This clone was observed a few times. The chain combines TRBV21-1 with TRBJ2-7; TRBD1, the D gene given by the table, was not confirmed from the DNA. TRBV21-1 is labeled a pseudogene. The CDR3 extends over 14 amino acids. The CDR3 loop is CASTRTGGIDEQYF. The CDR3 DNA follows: TGTGCCAGCACCCGGACAGGGGGCATCGACGAGCAGTACTTC.

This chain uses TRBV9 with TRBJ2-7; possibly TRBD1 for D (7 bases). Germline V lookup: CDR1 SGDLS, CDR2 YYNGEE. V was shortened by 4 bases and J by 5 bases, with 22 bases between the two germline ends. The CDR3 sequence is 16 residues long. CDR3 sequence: CASSLMEGAISDEQYF. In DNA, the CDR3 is TGTGCCAGCAGCCTCATGGAGGGGGCTATAAGCGACGAGCAGTACTTC.

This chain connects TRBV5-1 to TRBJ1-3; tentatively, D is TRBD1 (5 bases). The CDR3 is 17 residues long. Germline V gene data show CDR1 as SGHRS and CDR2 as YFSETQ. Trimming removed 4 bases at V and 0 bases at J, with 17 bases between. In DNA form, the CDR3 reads TGCGCCAGCAGCCCGACCGCAGGGCTCAGCTCTGGAAACACCATATATTTT. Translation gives CASSPTAGLSSGNTIYF.

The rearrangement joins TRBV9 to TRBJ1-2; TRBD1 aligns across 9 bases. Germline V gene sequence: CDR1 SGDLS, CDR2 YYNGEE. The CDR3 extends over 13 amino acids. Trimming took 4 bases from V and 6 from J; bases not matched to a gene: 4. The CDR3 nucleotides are TGTGCCAGCAGCTCCTGGACAGGGGATGGCTACACCTTC. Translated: CASSSWTGDGYTF.

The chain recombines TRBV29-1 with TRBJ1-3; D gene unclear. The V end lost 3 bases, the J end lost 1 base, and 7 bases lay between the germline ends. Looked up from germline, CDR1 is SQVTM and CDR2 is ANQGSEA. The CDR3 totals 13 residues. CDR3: CSVEVGSGNTIYF. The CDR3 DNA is TGCAGCGTTGAGGTCGGTTCTGGAAACACCATATATTTT.

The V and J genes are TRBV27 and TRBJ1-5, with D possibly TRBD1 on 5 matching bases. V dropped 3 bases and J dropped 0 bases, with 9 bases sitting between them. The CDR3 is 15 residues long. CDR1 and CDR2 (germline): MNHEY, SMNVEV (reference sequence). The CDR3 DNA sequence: TGTGCCAGCAGTTTTCGCGGGGCTAGCAATCAGCCCCAGCATTTT. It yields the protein CASSFRGASNQPQHF.

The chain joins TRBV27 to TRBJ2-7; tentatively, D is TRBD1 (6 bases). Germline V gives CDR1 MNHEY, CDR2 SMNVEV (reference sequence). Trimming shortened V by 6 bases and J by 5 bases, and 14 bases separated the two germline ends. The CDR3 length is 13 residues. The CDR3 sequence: CASRPVQGNEQYF. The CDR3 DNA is TGTGCCAGCAGACCCGTACAGGGAAACGAGCAGTACTTC.

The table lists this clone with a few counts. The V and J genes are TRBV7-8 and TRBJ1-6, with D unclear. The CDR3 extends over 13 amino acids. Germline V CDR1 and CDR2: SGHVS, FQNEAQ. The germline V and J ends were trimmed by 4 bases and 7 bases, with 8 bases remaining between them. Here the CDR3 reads CASSSLPNSPLHF. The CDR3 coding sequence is TGTGCCAGCAGCTCCCTCCCCAATTCACCCCTCCACTTT.

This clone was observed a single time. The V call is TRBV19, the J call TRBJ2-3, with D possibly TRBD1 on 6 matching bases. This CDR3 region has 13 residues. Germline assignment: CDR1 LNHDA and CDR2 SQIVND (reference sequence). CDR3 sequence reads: CASGQLSTDTQYF. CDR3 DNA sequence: TGTGCAAGTGGACAGCTTAGCACAGATACGCAGTATTTT. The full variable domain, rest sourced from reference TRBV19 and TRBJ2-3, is DGGITQSPKYLFRKEGQNVTLSCEQNLNHDAMYWYRQDPGQGLRLIYYSQIVNDFQKGDIAEGYSVSREKKESFPLTVTSAQKNPTAFYLCASGQLSTDTQYFGPGTRLTVL.

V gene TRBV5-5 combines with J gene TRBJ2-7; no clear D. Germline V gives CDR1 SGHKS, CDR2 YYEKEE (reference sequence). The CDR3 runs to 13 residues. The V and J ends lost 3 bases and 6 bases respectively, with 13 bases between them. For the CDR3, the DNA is TGTGCCAGCAGCTCGTACGGGTCTTTCGAGCAGTACTTC. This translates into CASSSYGSFEQYF.

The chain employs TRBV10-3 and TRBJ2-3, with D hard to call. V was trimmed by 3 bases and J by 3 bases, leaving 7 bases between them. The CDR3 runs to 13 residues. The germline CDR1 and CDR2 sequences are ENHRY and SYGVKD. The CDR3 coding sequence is TGTGCCATCAGTGAATATCTGACAGATACGCAGTATTTT. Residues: CAISEYLTDTQYF.

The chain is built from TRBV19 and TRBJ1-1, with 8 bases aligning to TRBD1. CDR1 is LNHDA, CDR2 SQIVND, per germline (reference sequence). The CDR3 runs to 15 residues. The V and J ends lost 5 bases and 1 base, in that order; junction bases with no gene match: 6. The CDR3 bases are TGTGCCAGTAGTCCCCGGGGACAGGCGAACACTGAAGCTTTCTTT. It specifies CASSPRGQANTEAFF. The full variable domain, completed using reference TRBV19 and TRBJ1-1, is DGGITQSPKYLFRKEGQNVTLSCEQNLNHDAMYWYRQDPGQGLRLIYYSQIVNDFQKGDIAEGYSVSREKKESFPLTVTSAQKNPTAFYLCASSPRGQANTEAFFGQGTRLTVV.

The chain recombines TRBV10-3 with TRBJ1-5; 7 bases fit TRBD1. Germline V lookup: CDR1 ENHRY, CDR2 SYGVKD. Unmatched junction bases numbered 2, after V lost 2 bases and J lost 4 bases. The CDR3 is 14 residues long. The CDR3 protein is CAISEAGQNQPQHF. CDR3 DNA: TGTGCCATCAGTGAGGCGGGACAGAATCAGCCCCAGCATTTT.

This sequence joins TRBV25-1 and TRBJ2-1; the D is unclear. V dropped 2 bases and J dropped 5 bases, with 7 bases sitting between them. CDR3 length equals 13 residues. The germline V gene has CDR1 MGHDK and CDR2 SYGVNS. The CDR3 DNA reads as TGTGCCAGCAGTGAACCCAGGAACAATGAGCAGTTCTTC. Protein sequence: CASSEPRNNEQFF.